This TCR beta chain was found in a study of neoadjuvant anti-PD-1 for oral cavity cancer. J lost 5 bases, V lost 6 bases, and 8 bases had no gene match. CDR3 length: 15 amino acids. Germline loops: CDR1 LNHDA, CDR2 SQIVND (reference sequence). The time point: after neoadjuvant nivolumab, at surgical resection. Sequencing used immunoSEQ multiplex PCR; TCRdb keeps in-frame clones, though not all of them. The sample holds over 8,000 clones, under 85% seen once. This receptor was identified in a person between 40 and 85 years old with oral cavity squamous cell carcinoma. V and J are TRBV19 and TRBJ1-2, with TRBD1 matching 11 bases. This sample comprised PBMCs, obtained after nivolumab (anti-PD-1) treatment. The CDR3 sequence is CASRFSGQGAYGYTF. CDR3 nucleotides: TGTGCCAGTAGATTCTCAGGACAGGGGGCGTATGGCTACACCTTC.